Sequencing of this T cell receptor (beta chain) was carried out in a study of neurological immune-mediated disorders. This clonotype occurred many times. Germline V lookup: CDR1 MNHEY, CDR2 SMNVEV (reference sequence). The CDR3 is 15 residues long. J lost 6 bases, V lost 4 bases, and 5 bases had no gene match. Each TCR transcript was tagged with a 10-nucleotide random UMI during 5'RACE. In TCRdb, the 5' RACE reads were re-called with MiXCR into one record per CDR3 protein. Of around 58,000 distinct CDR3 sequences listed, about 3.4% are singletons. Sequencing was performed on PBMCs. The receptor was isolated from a woman aged 60 to 75 with multiple sclerosis. The rearrangement joins TRBV27 to TRBJ2-1; 11 nucleotides align to TRBD2. CDR3 sequence (DNA): TGTGCCAGCAGTTCGGGGACTAGCGGTCGCAATGAGCAGTTCTTC. Residues: CASSSGTSGRNEQFF.